This is a list of T cell receptor beta chains from one sample in a study of cytomegalovirus exposure and HLA in healthy donors. Sequenced by immunoSEQ multiplex PCR; TCRdb stores in-frame clones only, minus some. Among under 150,000 clones listed, 85% to 90% were seen once. The specimen sequenced was PBMCs. The origin of the receptors is a woman between 18 and 29 years old in good health and CMV-seropositive. Each CDR3 is given with its conserved first and last residue. Each record gives: J gene, clone size, D gene, V gene, CDR3 DNA, CDR3 protein. A D gene is named only where the DNA matches it firmly. The size field is filled for only some rows; it gives once, few, many or a size class.

>TRBJ1-2|once|.|TRBV5-5
TGTGCCAGCAGCCCGGAGGGGGGGCCGCAAAGGATCTATGGCTACACCTTC
CASSPEGGPQRIYGYTF
>TRBJ1-1|.|.|TRBV18
TGTGCCAGCTCACCGAAGGGCAGGGACACTGAAGCTTTCTTT
CASSPKGRDTEAFF
>TRBJ2-1|.|.|TRBV5-1
TGCGCCAGCAGCTTTGTCGGGGAGTCCTACAATGAGCAGTTCTTC
CASSFVGESYNEQFF
>TRBJ1-1|once|.|TRBV30
TGTGCCTGGTCCAGGGTGGATGGCACTGAAGCTTTCTTT
CAWSRVDGTEAFF
>TRBJ2-3|.|TRBD2|TRBV5-1
TGCGCCAGCAGAGTCGGGGCTAGCGGGGGGAACACAGATACGCAGTATTTT
CASRVGASGGNTDTQYF
>TRBJ2-1|.|.|TRBV5-6
TGTGCCAGCAGTCTCGGCGGCGCGCGTGAGCAGTTCTTC
CASSLGGAREQFF
>TRBJ1-1|.|.|TRBV5-1
TGCGCCAGCAGCTTGGTAGGCACAGGGATGAACACTGAAGCTTTCTTT
CASSLVGTGMNTEAFF
>TRBJ1-3|.|TRBD1|TRBV7-9
TGTGCCAGCAGCCCCCGGGGACAGGGAGACTCTGGAAACACCATATATTTT
CASSPRGQGDSGNTIYF
>TRBJ2-2|.|TRBD1|TRBV18
TGTGCCAGCTCACCACCCGGACAGGGGGCAATCGGGGAGCTGTTTTTT
CASSPPGQGAIGELFF
>TRBJ2-3|.|.|TRBV5-4
TGTGCCAGCAGCTCGGGCAGCGAGAGGGTTGCCCATACGCAGTATTTT
CASSSGSERVAHTQYF
>TRBJ1-1|.|TRBD1|TRBV6-4
TGTGCCAGCAGTGACTCGATAGAGACAGGGGGAATAAGGGACACTGAAGCTTTCTTT
CASSDSIETGGIRDTEAFF
>TRBJ2-1|.|.|TRBV5-4
TGTGCCAGCAGCCGCGGAAGAAGCTCCTACAATGAGCAGTTCTTC
CASSRGRSSYNEQFF
>TRBJ1-1|.|TRBD1|TRBV6-1
TGTGCCAGCCGGACAGGGGGCTTAACTGAAGCTTTCTTT
CASRTGGLTEAFF
>TRBJ1-1|.|.|TRBV6-6
TGTGCCAGCAGTCGCCAGGGTAACACTGAAGCTTTCTTT
CASSRQGNTEAFF
>TRBJ1-3|.|.|TRBV7-2
TGTGCCAGCAGCTTATTGGACAGTAACACCATATATTTT
CASSLLDSNTIYF
>TRBJ1-2|.|.|TRBV11-2
TGTGCCAGCAGCTTAGATCCGAAGGGGCAGGGCTACACCTTC
CASSLDPKGQGYTF
>TRBJ2-7|.|.|TRBV19
TGTGCCAGTAGTATCACGGGGTCCTCCTACGAGCAGTACTTC
CASSITGSSYEQYF
>TRBJ1-5|.|.|TRBV18
TGTGCCAGCTCACCCACAGGGAAGATGGGCAATCAGCCCCAGCATTTT
CASSPTGKMGNQPQHF
>TRBJ2-5|once|.|TRBV27
TGTGCCAGCAGTCTTCGAGGGGGTTGGAGGCAAGAGACCCAGTACTTC
CASSLRGGWRQETQYF
>TRBJ1-5|.|.|TRBV19
TGTGCCAGTAGCTCGCCGGGACGGGAGGTCTGGTCTTATCAGCCCCAGCATTTT
CASSSPGREVWSYQPQHF
>TRBJ2-1|.|.|TRBV27
TGTGCCAGCAGTTGGGCTAATGAGCAGTTCTTC
CASSWANEQFF
>TRBJ1-2|.|.|TRBV2
TGTGCCAGCAGTGAAGCTGATGGTAGAGGTAGAGGCTACACCTTC
CASSEADGRGRGYTF
>TRBJ2-7|.|.|TRBV15
TGTGCCACCAGCAGAGATACACAGGTTTCCTACGAGCAGTACTTC
CATSRDTQVSYEQYF
>TRBJ1-5|.|TRBD1|TRBV12-5
TGTGCTAGTGGTCCAACGGGACAGGGTTATCAGCCCCAGCATTTT
CASGPTGQGYQPQHF
>TRBJ2-5|.|.|TRBV4-2
TGTGCCAGCAGCCAAGATTTTTTAGCAGGGAAGACCCAGTACTTC
CASSQDFLAGKTQYF